This entry lists 25 T cell receptor beta chains sequenced from one sample in a study of OX40 agonist ivuxolimab in advanced cancers. This table comes from immunoSEQ multiplex PCR, and its TCRdb copy is limited to in-frame clones, with some not included. The table includes over 50,000 clones, roughly 90% detected once. The source was CD4+ or CD8+ T cells sorted from blood, collected in a trial of the OX40 agonist ivuxolimab. These receptor sequences come from an adult with an advanced solid tumor such as melanoma, head and neck, liver or kidney cancer.

The chain recombines TRBV15 with TRBJ2-7; D is possibly TRBD2 (6 bases). CDR1 is LNHNV, CDR2 YYDKDF, per germline (reference sequence). Trimming pared 3 bases from V and 0 bases from J, leaving 12 bases between. CDR3 length: 15 residues. The DNA for the CDR3 is TGTGCCACCAGCAGCGGAGGGAAGAGCTCCTACGAGCAGTACTTC. Translation: CATSSGGKSSYEQYF.

The chain couples TRBV7-9 to TRBJ2-7; D uncertain. CDR3 length: 12 amino acids. V was shortened by 1 base and J by 4 bases, with 5 bases between the two germline ends. Germline-derived CDR1 and CDR2 are SEHNR and FQNEAQ (reference sequence). CDR3 sequence reads: CASSLELYEQYF. The CDR3 region has the DNA TGTGCCAGCAGCTTAGAACTATACGAGCAGTACTTC.

The CDR3 loop is CASSRTSGNVNEQFF. The CDR3 nucleotides are TGTGCCAGCAGCCGGACTAGCGGGAATGTTAATGAGCAGTTCTTC. The chain recombines TRBV11-2 with TRBJ2-1; 12 nucleotides align to TRBD2. Germline CDR1 reads SGHAT; CDR2 reads FQNNGV. The ends lost 5 bases at V and 7 bases at J; junction bases unmatched: 6. CDR3 size: 15 residues.

This chain connects TRBV7-9 to TRBJ1-4, with D possibly being TRBD1 (5 bases). Germline V gene lookup returns CDR1 SEHNR and CDR2 FQNEAQ (reference sequence). V was shortened by 7 bases and J by 14 bases, with 17 bases between the two germline ends. The CDR3 spans 12 residues. This CDR3 reads CASTEEWGKLFF. The CDR3 DNA reads TGTGCCAGCACAGAAGAGTGGGGGAAGCTGTTTTTT.

The chain recombines TRBV6-5 with TRBJ2-1; 10 bases align to TRBD2. Germline CDR1 reads MNHEY; CDR2 reads SVGAGI. Germline trimming cut 0 bases from V and 8 bases from J; bases unmatched to any gene: 1. The CDR3 is 14 residues long. CDR3 sequence: CASSYSLAGDEQFF. CDR3 nucleotides: TGTGCCAGCAGTTACTCGCTAGCGGGAGATGAGCAGTTCTTC.

V is TRBV11-3 and J is TRBJ2-7; D is unclear. Between the trimmed V and J ends, which lost 0 bases and 2 bases, there was a span of 11 bases. CDR3 length: 15 amino acids. Germline V CDR1 and CDR2: SGHNT, YENEEA. CDR3 in amino acids: CASSLDGGQTYEQYF. The CDR3 region has the DNA TGTGCCAGCAGCTTAGACGGCGGCCAAACCTACGAGCAGTACTTC. Together with reference TRBV11-3 and TRBJ2-7, the CDR3 gives the full variable domain: EAGVVQSPRYKIIEKKQPVAFWCNPISGHNTLYWYLQNLGQGPELLIRYENEEAVDDSQLPKDRFSAERLKGVDSTLKIQPAELGDSAVYLCASSLDGGQTYEQYFGPGTRLTVT.

The chain combines TRBV5-1 with TRBJ1-1; unclear D gene. Germline assignment: CDR1 SGHRS and CDR2 YFSETQ. V dropped 2 bases and J dropped 1 base, with 6 bases sitting between them. The CDR3 is made up of 13 amino acids. CDR3 nucleotides: TGCGCCAGCAGCTTTGTGAAGAACACTGAAGCTTTCTTT. Encoded protein: CASSFVKNTEAFF.

The V gene is TRBV30, the J gene TRBJ1-2, with a weak D call TRBD1 (5 bases). V was clipped by 3 bases and J by 3 bases, with 26 bases between them. The germline V gene has CDR1 GTSNPN and CDR2 SVGIG (reference sequence). The CDR3 has 18 residues. The CDR3 loop reads CAWRPSPDQGIVDYGYTF. The CDR3 region has the DNA TGTGCCTGGAGGCCGAGTCCCGACCAGGGTATAGTCGACTATGGCTACACCTTC.

V gene TRBV7-9 combines with J gene TRBJ2-2, with 7 bases matching TRBD1. Germline V gene sequence: CDR1 SEHNR, CDR2 FQNEAQ (reference sequence). Trimming removed 5 bases from V and 3 bases from J; junction bases left unmatched: 9. The CDR3 covers 16 residues. CDR3 in amino acids: CASSPRDRVDTGELFF. CDR3 in DNA: TGTGCCAGCAGCCCAAGAGACAGGGTCGACACCGGGGAGCTGTTTTTT.

This chain connects TRBV29-1 to TRBJ2-7; TRBD1 agrees at 7 bases. The V and J ends lost 6 bases and 0 bases, in that order; junction bases with no gene match: 5. Germline V lookup: CDR1 SQVTM, CDR2 ANQGSEA. The CDR3 spans 13 residues. The CDR3 reads CSVLGDSSYEQYF. DNA for the CDR3: TGCAGCGTCCTAGGGGACAGCTCCTACGAGCAGTACTTC.

The chain carries TRBV5-6 and TRBJ1-4; D remains unclear. V was clipped by 2 bases and J by 8 bases, with 4 bases between them. Germline-derived CDR1 and CDR2 are SGHDT and YYEEEE. The CDR3 runs to 11 residues. The CDR3 DNA follows: TGTGCCAGCAGCTTAGGAGAAAAACTGTTTTTT. This codes for CASSLGEKLFF. Drawing the rest from reference TRBV5-6 and TRBJ1-4, the complete variable domain is DAGVTQSPTHLIKTRGQQVTLRCSPKSGHDTVSWYQQALGQGPQFIFQYYEEEERQRGNFPDRFSGHQFPNYSSELNVNALLLGDSALYLCASSLGEKLFFGSGTQLSVL.

This clone has just one count. DNA for the CDR3: TGTGCCAGCAGTTATACTAGCGGGACCTACACCGGGGAGCTGTTTTTT. This encodes CASSYTSGTYTGELFF. The chain couples TRBV28 to TRBJ2-2, with 10 bases matching TRBD2. The CDR3 is made up of 16 amino acids. J lost 3 bases, V lost 4 bases, and 5 bases had no gene match. Germline CDR1 and CDR2: MDHEN and SYDVKM.

CDR3 sequence: CASSGRAEQPQHF. The DNA for the CDR3 is TGTGCCAGCTCCGGCAGAGCGGAACAGCCCCAGCATTTT. The chain combines TRBV11-2 with TRBJ1-5; D not certain. The germline CDR1 and CDR2 sequences are SGHAT and FQNNGV. V lost 8 bases and J 7 bases, leaving 15 bases between the germline ends. The CDR3 has 13 residues. The full variable domain, completed using reference TRBV11-2 and TRBJ1-5, is EAGVAQSPRYKIIEKRQSVAFWCNPISGHATLYWYQQILGQGPKLLIQFQNNGVVDDSQLPKDRFSAERLKGVDSTLKIQPAKLEDSAVYLCASSGRAEQPQHFGDGTRLSIL.

The sample holds a few counts of this clone. The CDR3, as DNA: TGTGCCAGCAGCCAAGAGGGGGCTAGCGGGAGTGATACGCAGTATTTT. Translating gives CASSQEGASGSDTQYF. The chain has TRBV4-2 and TRBJ2-3; 10 nucleotides agree with TRBD2. With V trimmed by 0 bases and J by 6 bases, 6 bases remained unmatched. Germline V lookup: CDR1 LGHNA, CDR2 YNFKEQ. CDR3 length: 16 residues.

This clone was observed a few times. The identical CDR3 is also encoded by other nucleotide sequences in the sample. V gene TRBV11-3 combines with J gene TRBJ1-1; D not resolved. The V end was cut by 1 base, the J end by 1 base, with 7 bases between. This CDR3 contains 14 residues. The germline CDR1 and CDR2 sequences are SGHNT and YENEEA. CDR3 DNA sequence: TGTGCCAGCAGCTTAGCACACAGGAACACTGAAGCTTTCTTT. This codes for CASSLAHRNTEAFF.

A word on this clone: Other DNA sequences from this sample encode an identical CDR3 as well. The gene calls are TRBV4-3 and TRBJ2-3; 7 nucleotides match TRBD1. Losses at the gene ends were 3 bases for V and 4 bases for J; bases not matched to a gene: 7. The germline V gene has CDR1 LGHNA and CDR2 YSLEER. The CDR3 covers 15 residues. CDR3 sequence reads: CASSQDRTGADTQYF. The CDR3 nucleotides are TGCGCCAGCAGCCAGGACAGGACAGGCGCAGATACGCAGTATTTT.

The chain couples TRBV30 to TRBJ2-1, with D unclear. This CDR3 is 15 amino acids long. Per the germline V gene, CDR1 is GTSNPN and CDR2 is SVGIG (reference sequence). The V end was cut by 0 bases, the J end by 10 bases, with 19 bases between. CDR3 sequence: CAWSVPPNPDGEQFF. CDR3 DNA: TGTGCCTGGAGTGTACCGCCGAACCCTGATGGGGAGCAGTTCTTC.

This clone showed up just once. This chain links TRBV11-3 with TRBJ2-5, with 7 nucleotides matching TRBD1. Germline V gene data show CDR1 as SGHNT and CDR2 as YENEEA. This CDR3 has 16 amino acids. With 5 bases clipped from V and 5 bases from J, the junction kept 14 bases outside the gene matches. In DNA form, the CDR3 reads TGTGCCAGCAGCCACCGACAGGGTTTGGGGTGGGAGACCCAGTACTTC. It encodes CASSHRQGLGWETQYF.

There are a few counts of this clone. This rearrangement joins TRBV9 to TRBJ1-3; D gene uncertain. In germline, CDR1 is SGDLS, CDR2 YYNGEE. Trimming took 0 bases from V and 3 from J, leaving 13 bases between them. The CDR3 loop spans 16 amino acids. This CDR3 reads CASSVDSGWGGNTIYF. CDR3 DNA sequence: TGTGCCAGCAGCGTAGACTCCGGGTGGGGTGGAAACACCATATATTTT.

This rearrangement joins TRBV27 to TRBJ1-2, with D possibly being TRBD1 (5 bases). V lost 4 bases and J 5 bases, leaving 20 bases between the germline ends. Germline V gene lookup returns CDR1 MNHEY and CDR2 SMNVEV (reference sequence). The CDR3 extends over 16 amino acids. In DNA form, the CDR3 reads TGTGCCAGCAGTTCCGACAGCGACCACCTTGGGTATGGCTACACCTTC. Amino acids: CASSSDSDHLGYGYTF.

The count of this clone is one. The CDR3 sequence: CASSPRTGGTWETQYF. The CDR3 DNA is TGTGCCAGCAGCCCCCGGACAGGGGGTACCTGGGAGACCCAGTACTTC. V gene TRBV7-2 combines with J gene TRBJ2-5, with TRBD1 matching over 10 bases. Per the germline V gene, CDR1 is SGHTA and CDR2 is FQGNSA. Losses at the gene ends were 5 bases for V and 5 bases for J; bases not matched to a gene: 11. This CDR3 is built from 16 residues.

The J gene is TRBJ2-1, the V gene TRBV5-1, with 7 bases identical to TRBD2. The germline CDR1 and CDR2 sequences are SGHRS and YFSETQ. There are 13 residues in the CDR3. Losses at the gene ends were 6 bases for V and 9 bases for J; bases not matched to a gene: 9. The CDR3 DNA reads TGCGCCAGCATCGGTGTTCCGGGAGGTGAGCAGTTCTTC. Its translation is CASIGVPGGEQFF.

The rearrangement joins TRBV7-9 to TRBJ2-1; 7 bases are a match to TRBD2. Germline CDR1 is SEHNR and CDR2 is FQNEAQ (reference sequence). V lost 8 bases and J lost 0; bases outside the gene matches: 7. This CDR3 comprises 15 residues. Here the CDR3 DNA reads TGTGCCAGCCTTCCAGCGGGAAGCTCCTACAATGAGCAGTTCTTC. Protein: CASLPAGSSYNEQFF.

The chain joins TRBV6-5 to TRBJ2-1; the D gene is possibly TRBD1 (6 bases). Germline V gene lookup returns CDR1 MNHEY and CDR2 SVGAGI. V was cut by 4 bases and J by 4 bases, with 14 bases left in between. The CDR3 runs 15 residues. Here the CDR3 reads CASSSDRQTYNEQFF. For the CDR3, the DNA is TGTGCCAGCAGTTCGGACAGACAGACTTACAATGAGCAGTTCTTC.

The J gene is TRBJ1-5, the V gene TRBV19; perhaps TRBD1 as D (6 bases). Looked up from germline, CDR1 is LNHDA and CDR2 is SQIVND (reference sequence). Trimming cost V 5 bases and J 0 bases, with 11 bases left between them. The CDR3 spans 15 residues. The CDR3 reads CASSAGAYSNQPQHF. CDR3 DNA sequence: TGTGCCAGTAGTGCAGGGGCCTATAGCAATCAGCCCCAGCATTTT.